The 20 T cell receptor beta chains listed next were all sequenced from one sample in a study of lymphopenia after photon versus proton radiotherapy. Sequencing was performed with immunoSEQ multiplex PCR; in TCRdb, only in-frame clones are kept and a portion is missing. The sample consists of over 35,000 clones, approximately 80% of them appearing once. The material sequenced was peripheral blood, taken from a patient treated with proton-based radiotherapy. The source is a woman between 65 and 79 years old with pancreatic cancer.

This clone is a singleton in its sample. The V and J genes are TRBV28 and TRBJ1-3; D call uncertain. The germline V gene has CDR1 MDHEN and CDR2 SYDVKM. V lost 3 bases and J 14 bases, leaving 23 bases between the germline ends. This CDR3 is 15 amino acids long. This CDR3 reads CASSFSDLVRGVVYF. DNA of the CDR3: TGTGCCAGCAGTTTCTCCGATTTAGTTCGGGGAGTCGTATATTTT.

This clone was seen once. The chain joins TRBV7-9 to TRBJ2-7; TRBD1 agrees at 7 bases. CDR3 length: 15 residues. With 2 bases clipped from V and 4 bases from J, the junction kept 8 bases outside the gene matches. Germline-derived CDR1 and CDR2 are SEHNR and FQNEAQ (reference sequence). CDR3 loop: CASSLLSGQAYEQYF. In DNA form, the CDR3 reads TGTGCCAGCAGCTTACTCAGCGGACAGGCGTACGAGCAGTACTTC.

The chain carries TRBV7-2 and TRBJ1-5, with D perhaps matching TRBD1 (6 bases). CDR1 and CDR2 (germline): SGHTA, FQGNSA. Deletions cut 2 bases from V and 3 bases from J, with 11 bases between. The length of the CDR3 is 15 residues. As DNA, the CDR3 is TGTGCCAGCAGCTTAAACAGGGCGCCCAATCAGCCCCAGCATTTT. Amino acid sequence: CASSLNRAPNQPQHF.

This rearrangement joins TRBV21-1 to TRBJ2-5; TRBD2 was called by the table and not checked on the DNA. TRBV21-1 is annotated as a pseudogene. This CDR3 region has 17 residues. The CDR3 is CASSKGGISGTQETQYF. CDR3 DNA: TGTGCCAGCAGCAAAGGCGGGATTAGCGGGACTCAAGAGACCCAGTACTTC.

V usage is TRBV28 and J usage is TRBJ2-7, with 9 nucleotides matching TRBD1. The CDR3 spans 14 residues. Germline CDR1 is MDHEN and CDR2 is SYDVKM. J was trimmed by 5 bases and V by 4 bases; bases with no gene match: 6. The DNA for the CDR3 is TGTGCCAGCAGTTGGGGGACAGGGACTGACGAGCAGTACTTC. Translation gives CASSWGTGTDEQYF.

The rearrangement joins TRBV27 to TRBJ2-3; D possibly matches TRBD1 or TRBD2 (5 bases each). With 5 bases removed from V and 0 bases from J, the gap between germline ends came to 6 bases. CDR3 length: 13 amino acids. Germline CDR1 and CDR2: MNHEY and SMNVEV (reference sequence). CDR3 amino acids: CASSGGSTDTQYF. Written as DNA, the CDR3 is TGTGCCAGCAGTGGGGGTAGCACAGATACGCAGTATTTT.

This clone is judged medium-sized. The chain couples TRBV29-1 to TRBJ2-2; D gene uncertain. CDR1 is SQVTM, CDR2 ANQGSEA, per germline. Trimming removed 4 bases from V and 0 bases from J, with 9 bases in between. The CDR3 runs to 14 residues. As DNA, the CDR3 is TGCAGCGTTGGGGTAATTTCGAACACCGGGGAGCTGTTTTTT. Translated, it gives CSVGVISNTGELFF.

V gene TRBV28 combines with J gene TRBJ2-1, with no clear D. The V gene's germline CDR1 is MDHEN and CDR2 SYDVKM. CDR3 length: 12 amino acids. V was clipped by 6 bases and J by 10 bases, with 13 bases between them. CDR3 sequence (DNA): TGTGCCAGCAGCTTCCTCACGGGCGAGCAGTTCTTC. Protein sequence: CASSFLTGEQFF.

CDR3 nucleotide sequence: TGCGCCAGCAGCCCCTCTCCAGGGGGCACTGAAGCTTTCTTT. Translated: CASSPSPGGTEAFF. The chain joins TRBV4-3 to TRBJ1-1, with 7 bases aligning to TRBD1. From germline, CDR1 is LGHNA and CDR2 YSLEER. The CDR3 consists of 14 residues. V dropped 4 bases and J dropped 4; count of bases not matched to a gene: 6.

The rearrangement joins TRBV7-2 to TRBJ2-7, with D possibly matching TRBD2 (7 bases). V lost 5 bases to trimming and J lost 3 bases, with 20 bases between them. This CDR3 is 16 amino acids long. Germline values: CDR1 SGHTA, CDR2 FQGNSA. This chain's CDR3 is CASSALIGGLSYEQYF. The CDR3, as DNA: TGTGCCAGCAGCGCCCTGATCGGGGGGCTAAGCTACGAGCAGTACTTC.

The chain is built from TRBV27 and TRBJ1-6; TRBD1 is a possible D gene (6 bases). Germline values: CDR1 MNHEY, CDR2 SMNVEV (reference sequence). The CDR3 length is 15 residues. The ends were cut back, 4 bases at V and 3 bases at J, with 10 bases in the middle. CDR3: CASSSLTGYNSPLHF. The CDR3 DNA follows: TGTGCCAGCAGTTCCCTGACAGGCTATAATTCACCCCTCCACTTT.

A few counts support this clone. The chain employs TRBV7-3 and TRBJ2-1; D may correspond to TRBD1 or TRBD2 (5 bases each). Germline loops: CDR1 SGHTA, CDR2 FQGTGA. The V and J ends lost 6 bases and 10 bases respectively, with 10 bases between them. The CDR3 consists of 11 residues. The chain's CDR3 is CASRLGVEQFF. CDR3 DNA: TGTGCCAGCAGACTAGGGGTGGAGCAGTTCTTC.

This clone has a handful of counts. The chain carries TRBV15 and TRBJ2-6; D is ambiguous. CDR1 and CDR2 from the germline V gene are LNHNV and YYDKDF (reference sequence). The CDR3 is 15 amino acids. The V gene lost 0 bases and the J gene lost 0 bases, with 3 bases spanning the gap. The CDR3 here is CATSRDNSGANVLTF. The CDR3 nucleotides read TGTGCCACCAGCAGAGACAACTCTGGGGCCAACGTCCTGACTTTC. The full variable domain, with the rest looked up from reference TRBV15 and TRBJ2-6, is DAMVIQNPRYQVTQFGKPVTLSCSQTLNHNVMYWYQQKSSQAPKLLFHYYDKDFNNEADTPDNFQSRRPNTSFCFLDIRSPGLGDTAMYLCATSRDNSGANVLTFGAGSRLTVL.

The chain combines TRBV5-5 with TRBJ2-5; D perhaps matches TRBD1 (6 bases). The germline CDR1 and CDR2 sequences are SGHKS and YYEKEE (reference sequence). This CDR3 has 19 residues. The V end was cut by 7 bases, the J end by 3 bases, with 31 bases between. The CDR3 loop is CASSGARGRPKQGEETQYF. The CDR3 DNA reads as TGTGCCAGCTCTGGGGCCAGGGGCCGTCCCAAACAGGGAGAAGAGACCCAGTACTTC.

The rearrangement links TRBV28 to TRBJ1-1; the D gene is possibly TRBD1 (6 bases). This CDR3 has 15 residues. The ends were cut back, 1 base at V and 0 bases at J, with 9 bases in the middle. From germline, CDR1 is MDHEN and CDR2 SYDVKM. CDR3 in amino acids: CASSLSGGLNTEAFF. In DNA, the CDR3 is TGTGCCAGCAGTTTATCCGGGGGCTTGAACACTGAAGCTTTCTTT.

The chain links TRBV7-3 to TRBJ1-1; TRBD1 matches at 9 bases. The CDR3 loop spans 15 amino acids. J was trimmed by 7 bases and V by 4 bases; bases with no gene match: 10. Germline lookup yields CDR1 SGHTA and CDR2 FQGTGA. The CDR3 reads CASSSGQGPDDEAFF. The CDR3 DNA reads TGTGCCAGCAGCTCGGGACAGGGACCCGACGATGAAGCTTTCTTT.

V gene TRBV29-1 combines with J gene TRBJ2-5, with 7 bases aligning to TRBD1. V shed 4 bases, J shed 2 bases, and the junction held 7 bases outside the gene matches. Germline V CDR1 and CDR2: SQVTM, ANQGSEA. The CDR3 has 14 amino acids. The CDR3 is CSVGRPGGQETQYF. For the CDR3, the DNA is TGCAGCGTTGGTCGACCAGGGGGTCAAGAGACCCAGTACTTC. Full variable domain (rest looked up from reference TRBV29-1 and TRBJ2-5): SAVISQKPSRDICQRGTSLTIQCQVDSQVTMMFWYRQQPGQSLTLIATANQGSEATYESGFVIDKFPISRPNLTFSTLTVSNMSPEDSSIYLCSVGRPGGQETQYFGPGTRLLVL.

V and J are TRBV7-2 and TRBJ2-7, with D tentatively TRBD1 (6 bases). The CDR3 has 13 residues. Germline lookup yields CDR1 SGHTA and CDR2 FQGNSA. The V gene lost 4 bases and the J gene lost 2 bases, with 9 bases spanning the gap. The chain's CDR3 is CASSSEGAYEQYF. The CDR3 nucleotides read TGTGCCAGCAGCTCTGAGGGGGCCTACGAGCAGTACTTC.

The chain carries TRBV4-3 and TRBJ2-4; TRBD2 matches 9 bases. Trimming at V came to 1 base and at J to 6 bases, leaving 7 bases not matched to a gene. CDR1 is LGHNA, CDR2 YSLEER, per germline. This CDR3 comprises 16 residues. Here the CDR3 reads CASSQGVAGDLNIQYF. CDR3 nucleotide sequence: TGCGCCAGCAGCCAAGGGGTAGCGGGAGATTTAAACATTCAGTACTTC.

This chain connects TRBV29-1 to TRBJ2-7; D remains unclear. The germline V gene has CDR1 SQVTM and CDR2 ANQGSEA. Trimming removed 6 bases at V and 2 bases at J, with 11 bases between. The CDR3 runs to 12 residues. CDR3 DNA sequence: TGCAGCGTGGTAATAGGGACCTACGAGCAGTACTTC. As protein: CSVVIGTYEQYF.